This T cell receptor (beta chain) appears in the sequencing data of a study of blood T cell repertoires in COVID-19. Whole-study context: The study drew acute and convalescent COVID-19 samples from the United States, Italy and Spain. Sources were T cells, B-cell-depleted T cells, or PBMCs; the material itself was cDNA or gDNA.

The CDR3 consists of 13 residues. Looked up from germline, CDR1 is KGHSH and CDR2 is LQKENI. Per the original methods: Nucleated cell counts were estimated from reference gene primer amplification. Profiling relied on immunoSEQ multiplex PCR, and the TCRdb table lists in-frame clones only, not all of them. The V and J calls and clone size are taken from that table; D and trimming were inferred from the DNA. Among about 36,000 clones listed, about 88% were seen once. As concerns this clone: One end of the junction is discordant with germline, which a read error may explain.

This clonotype was sampled from a human donor in a cohort sampled during active COVID-19. Material: peripheral blood. This chain uses TRBV18 with TRBJ2-2; D may be TRBD2 (6 bases). In DNA, the CDR3 is TGTGCCAGCTCACCGGCAGGGCCCGGGGGGCTGTTTTTT. It translates to CASSPAGPGGLFF.